The 29 T cell receptor beta chains given below trace back to one sample, sequenced in a study of cytomegalovirus exposure and HLA in healthy donors. With 60 Vbeta and 13 Jbeta primers, the PCR was carried out. The data were produced by immunoSEQ multiplex PCR, yet TCRdb's version contains in-frame clones alone and is incomplete. This table holds roughly 96,000 clones, about four fifths found once. The material sequenced was PBMCs. The receptors come from a woman in her seventies in good health and CMV-seropositive.

Note on this clone: An end of the junction does not agree with germline; a read error may underlie this. The V gene is TRBV28, the J gene TRBJ1-2, with a possible D match to TRBD1 (6 bases). The CDR3 is 15 residues long. Germline loops: CDR1 MDHEN, CDR2 SYDVKM. CDR3 loop: CASGFGGGGDYGYTF. CDR3 bases: TGTGCCAGCGGTTTTGGGGGCGGCGGAGACTATGGCTACACCTTC.

This clone was recorded a few times. The chain is built from TRBV7-2 and TRBJ2-3; D not resolved. This CDR3 has 13 residues. Trimming took off 3 bases at V and 1 base at J, with 5 bases between the two ends. Germline V gene sequence: CDR1 SGHTA, CDR2 FQGNSA. This chain's CDR3 is CASSFLRTDTQYF. In DNA form, the CDR3 reads TGTGCCAGCAGCTTTCTTCGCACAGATACGCAGTATTTT.

Here the CDR3 reads CASSLDRGRVGYTF. DNA for the CDR3: TGTGCCAGCAGCTTGGACAGGGGGAGAGTTGGCTACACCTTC. The chain recombines TRBV11-2 with TRBJ1-2, with 10 positions matching TRBD1. CDR1 is SGHAT and CDR2 is FQNNGV in the germline V gene. The CDR3 extends over 14 amino acids. The V segment lost 3 bases and the J segment 7 bases; nucleotides outside the gene matches: 5. Full variable domain (outside the CDR3, taken from reference TRBV11-2 and TRBJ1-2): EAGVAQSPRYKIIEKRQSVAFWCNPISGHATLYWYQQILGQGPKLLIQFQNNGVVDDSQLPKDRFSAERLKGVDSTLKIQPAKLEDSAVYLCASSLDRGRVGYTFGSGTRLTVV.

The chain combines TRBV4-2 with TRBJ1-2; the match to TRBD1 covers 8 bases. The CDR3 sequence is 15 residues long. V lost 1 base, J lost 4 bases, and 5 bases stayed unmatched. Germline CDR1 and CDR2: LGHNA and YNFKEQ. CDR3 bases: TGTGCCAGCAGCCAAGGGACAGGGCTTACCTATGGCTACACCTTC. This translates into CASSQGTGLTYGYTF.

This clone has only a few counts. The chain carries TRBV18 and TRBJ2-5; 12 bases map to TRBD1. Matching the DNA end better, TRBJ2-7 makes the J call doubtful. The germline gives CDR1 KGHSH, CDR2 LQKENI. The CDR3 covers 16 residues. DNA for the CDR3: TGTGCCAGCTCTCTTACGACCGGGACAGGGGGCGACGAGCAGTACTTC. It yields the protein CASSLTTGTGGDEQYF.

The chain joins TRBV4-1 to TRBJ1-1, with TRBD1 as a possible D gene (5 bases). Germline CDR1 is MGHRA and CDR2 is YSYEKL. This CDR3 region has 17 residues. The V end was cut by 0 bases, the J end by 1 base, with 15 bases between. The CDR3, as DNA: TGCGCCAGCAGCCAAGATAGGGGCAGGGTGGGGAACACTGAAGCTTTCTTT. Its translation is CASSQDRGRVGNTEAFF.

This clone has only a few counts. The genes are TRBV5-5 and TRBJ2-7; TRBD2 is a possible D gene (6 bases). V was pared by 1 base and J by 6 bases, with 11 bases between. The CDR3 covers 13 residues. CDR1 is SGHKS and CDR2 is YYEKEE in the germline V gene (reference sequence). The CDR3 nucleotides are TGTGCCAGCAGCTTGATGCTCGGGAGCGAGCAGTACTTC. Protein sequence: CASSLMLGSEQYF.

This chain joins TRBV7-3 and TRBJ2-1, with TRBD2 identical over 7 bases. CDR3 size: 14 residues. CDR1 and CDR2 (germline): SGHTA, FQGTGA. With V trimmed by 0 bases and J by 7 bases, 3 bases remained unmatched. CDR3 in DNA: TGTGCCAGCAGCTTAACAGGGACTACTAATGAGCAGTTCTTC. Translating it yields CASSLTGTTNEQFF.

Note on this clone: At one end, the junction sequence differs from germline, possibly due to a read error. The chain combines TRBV5-5 with TRBJ2-1; D is ambiguous. Germline loops: CDR1 SGHKS, CDR2 YYEKEE (reference sequence). The CDR3 has 13 amino acids. The CDR3 sequence: CASRLGSYNEQFF. The CDR3 nucleotides read TGTGCCAGCAGGTTGGGTAGCTACAATGAGCAGTTCTTC.

This clone has just a few counts. This chain links TRBV7-8 with TRBJ1-3; 8 bases map to TRBD1. CDR3 size: 17 residues. Germline loops: CDR1 SGHVS, CDR2 FQNEAQ. V lost 1 base and J lost 0; bases outside the gene matches: 5. The CDR3 DNA is TGTGCCAGCAGCTTAGTTGAGACAGGGGTCTCTGGAAACACCATATATTTT. Amino acids: CASSLVETGVSGNTIYF.

V is TRBV18 and J is TRBJ1-4; D is ambiguous. Germline V CDR1 and CDR2: KGHSH, LQKENI. The CDR3 length is 13 residues. Trimming pared 7 bases from V and 4 bases from J, leaving 10 bases between. CDR3 nucleotide sequence: TGTGCCAGCTACAAGGGAGATAATGAAAAACTGTTTTTT. Its translation is CASYKGDNEKLFF.

V and J are TRBV28 and TRBJ2-1; 13 bases map to TRBD2. CDR1 MDHEN and CDR2 SYDVKM come from the germline V gene. The trim removed 4 bases at V and 3 bases at J, leaving 15 bases unmatched. The CDR3 is 20 residues long. The CDR3 region has the DNA TGTGCCAGCAGTTCACCGGCGACACCGACTAGCGGGAGGTTCTACAATGAGCAGTTCTTC. Translating gives CASSSPATPTSGRFYNEQFF.

A word on this clone: A junction end diverges from the germline sequence, so it may reflect a read error. V and J are TRBV7-7 and TRBJ2-2; 8 bases align to TRBD2. Germline V gives CDR1 SSHAT, CDR2 FNYEAQ (reference sequence). The CDR3 extends over 14 amino acids. Here the CDR3 DNA reads TGTGCTAGCAGGGCAGCGGGAGAGCACGGGGAGCTGTTTTTT. It translates to CASRAAGEHGELFF.

J is TRBJ2-2 and V is TRBV11-2; tentatively, D is TRBD2 (5 bases). Germline V gene data show CDR1 as SGHAT and CDR2 as FQNNGV. The CDR3 is made up of 15 amino acids. The germline V and J ends were trimmed by 1 base and 8 bases, with 14 bases remaining between them. The CDR3 DNA follows: TGTGCCAGCAGCTTAGTTGTTAGCGTAGCTGGGGAGCTGTTTTTT. Translation: CASSLVVSVAGELFF.

V is TRBV19 and J is TRBJ2-1; the match to TRBD2 covers 8 bases. The germline V gene has CDR1 LNHDA and CDR2 SQIVND (reference sequence). The trim removed 3 bases at V and 6 bases at J, leaving 7 bases unmatched. The CDR3 is 15 residues long. The CDR3 DNA sequence: TGTGCCAGTAGTATTAGCGGGACTTCAGGCAATGAGCAGTTCTTC. As protein: CASSISGTSGNEQFF.

The sample holds a few counts of this clone. This rearrangement joins TRBV7-9 to TRBJ1-1; D uncertain. The V end lost 6 bases, the J end lost 4 bases, and 9 bases lay between the germline ends. This CDR3 contains 12 residues. The V gene's germline CDR1 is SEHNR and CDR2 FQNEAQ (reference sequence). CDR3: CASREEGTEAFF. In DNA, the CDR3 is TGTGCCAGCAGGGAGGAGGGCACTGAAGCTTTCTTT. Based on the CDR3 plus reference TRBV7-9 and TRBJ1-1, the full variable domain is DTGVSQNPRHKITKRGQNVTFRCDPISEHNRLYWYRQTLGQGPEFLTYFQNEAQLEKSRLLSDRFSAERPKGSFSTLEIQRTEQGDSAMYLCASREEGTEAFFGQGTRLTVV.

The gene calls are TRBV4-2 and TRBJ1-3, with TRBD1 identical over 7 bases. Germline CDR1 reads LGHNA; CDR2 reads YNFKEQ. The CDR3 sequence is 15 residues long. With V trimmed by 2 bases and J by 2 bases, 3 bases remained unmatched. CDR3 bases: TGTGCCAGCAGCCAATCAGGGGGGACTGGAAACACCATATATTTT. It translates to CASSQSGGTGNTIYF.

This chain links TRBV7-6 with TRBJ2-2; TRBD1 matches at 7 bases. This CDR3 is 14 amino acids long. V shed 7 bases and J 7 bases; nucleotides not matched to a gene: 9. Germline V gene lookup returns CDR1 SGHVS and CDR2 FNYEAQ. As DNA, the CDR3 is TGTGCCAGCACCCAAGCAGGGGGTAACGGGGAGCTGTTTTTT. The encoded protein is CASTQAGGNGELFF. Using reference TRBV7-6 and TRBJ2-2 for the parts outside the CDR3, the full variable domain is GAGVSQSPRYKVTKRGQDVALRCDPISGHVSLYWYRQALGQGPEFLTYFNYEAQQDKSGLPNDRFSAERPEGSISTLTIQRTEQRDSAMYRCASTQAGGNGELFFGEGSRLTVL.

The rearrangement joins TRBV21-1 to TRBJ2-7; the DNA was not used to check the table's D call, TRBD2. TRBV21-1 is marked as a pseudogene. This CDR3 spans 18 amino acids. CDR3 protein: CASSKAHRLAGGYYEQYF. The CDR3 DNA reads as TGTGCCAGCAGCAAAGCCCATAGACTAGCGGGAGGATACTACGAGCAGTACTTC.

The genes are TRBV4-3 and TRBJ2-5; D is possibly TRBD1 (6 bases). CDR1 is LGHNA and CDR2 is YSLEER in the germline V gene. The V gene lost 1 base and the J gene lost 0 bases, with 12 bases spanning the gap. The CDR3 loop spans 16 amino acids. CDR3 amino acids: CASSQAGTLNQETQYF. CDR3 nucleotide sequence: TGCGCCAGCAGCCAAGCCGGGACACTCAACCAAGAGACCCAGTACTTC.

The chain employs TRBV6-6 and TRBJ2-3, with TRBD2 identical over 12 bases. In germline, CDR1 is MNHNY, CDR2 SVGAGI (reference sequence). This CDR3 is built from 14 residues. Losses at the gene ends were 11 bases for V and 4 bases for J; bases not matched to a gene: 7. This chain's CDR3 is CAGRLAGASDTQYF. In DNA, the CDR3 is TGTGCCGGTCGACTAGCGGGAGCTTCAGATACGCAGTATTTT.

V is TRBV7-9 and J is TRBJ1-5; D not resolved. V lost 1 base, J lost 1 base, and 5 bases lay in between. Germline values: CDR1 SEHNR, CDR2 FQNEAQ (reference sequence). The CDR3 runs to 14 residues. The CDR3 loop is CASSLEQSNQPQHF. CDR3 bases: TGTGCCAGCAGCTTAGAACAGAGCAATCAGCCCCAGCATTTT.

The rearrangement uses TRBV7-3 and TRBJ1-1; D call uncertain. Trimming removed 8 bases at V and 1 base at J, with 11 bases between. The germline V gene encodes CDR1 SGHTA and CDR2 FQGTGA. The CDR3 runs to 13 residues. CDR3 sequence (DNA): TGTGCCAGCGGTGAACAGCAGAACACTGAAGCTTTCTTT. Translating it yields CASGEQQNTEAFF.

This chain connects TRBV7-3 to TRBJ2-2; no reliable D call. Between the trimmed V and J ends, which lost 2 bases and 0 bases, there was a span of 10 bases. CDR1 and CDR2 from the germline V gene are SGHTA and FQGTGA. This CDR3 has 16 residues. The CDR3 nucleotides read TGTGCCAGCAGCTTATCAGCGACTTCGAACACCGGGGAGCTGTTTTTT. Protein: CASSLSATSNTGELFF.

The chain recombines TRBV27 with TRBJ1-2; 7 bases align to TRBD1. Germline CDR1 is MNHEY and CDR2 is SMNVEV (reference sequence). V dropped 5 bases and J dropped 6; count of bases not matched to a gene: 12. The CDR3 is 15 residues long. The CDR3: CASSLKIGTVHGYTF. CDR3 sequence (DNA): TGTGCCAGCAGTCTCAAAATCGGGACAGTCCATGGCTACACCTTC.

V gene TRBV2 combines with J gene TRBJ1-5; perhaps TRBD1 as D (5 bases). Germline V gives CDR1 SNHLY, CDR2 FYNNEI. The CDR3 consists of 13 residues. Trimming took off 8 bases at V and 3 bases at J, with 11 bases between the two ends. Written as DNA, the CDR3 is TGTGCCAGCTGTAAGGGGAACAATCAGCCCCAGCATTTT. This codes for CASCKGNNQPQHF.

This sequence joins TRBV7-2 and TRBJ1-6, with TRBD1 matching over 7 bases. The CDR3 sequence is 17 residues long. V dropped 5 bases and J dropped 6; count of bases not matched to a gene: 13. CDR1 is SGHTA, CDR2 FQGNSA, per germline. In DNA, the CDR3 is TGTGCCAGCAGCGAACGTTACAGGGGATTTGGTAATTCACCCCTCCACTTT. As protein: CASSERYRGFGNSPLHF.

The J gene is TRBJ1-5, the V gene TRBV18; 7 bases align to TRBD1. The CDR3 loop spans 13 amino acids. V lost 2 bases to trimming and J lost 6 bases; unmatched junction nucleotides: 1. The germline CDR1 and CDR2 sequences are KGHSH and LQKENI. CDR3 in amino acids: CASSPDRAQPQHF. The DNA of the CDR3 is TGTGCCAGCTCACCAGACAGGGCTCAGCCCCAGCATTTT.

In this sample, this clone turned up once. The J gene is TRBJ1-6, the V gene TRBV4-3; unclear D gene. The CDR3 sequence is 15 residues long. Germline V lookup: CDR1 LGHNA, CDR2 YSLEER. Trimming cost V 1 base and J 4 bases, with 8 bases left between them. CDR3 sequence (DNA): TGCGCCAGCAGCCAAGTGCCGGGATATAATTCACCCCTCCACTTT. Translated: CASSQVPGYNSPLHF.